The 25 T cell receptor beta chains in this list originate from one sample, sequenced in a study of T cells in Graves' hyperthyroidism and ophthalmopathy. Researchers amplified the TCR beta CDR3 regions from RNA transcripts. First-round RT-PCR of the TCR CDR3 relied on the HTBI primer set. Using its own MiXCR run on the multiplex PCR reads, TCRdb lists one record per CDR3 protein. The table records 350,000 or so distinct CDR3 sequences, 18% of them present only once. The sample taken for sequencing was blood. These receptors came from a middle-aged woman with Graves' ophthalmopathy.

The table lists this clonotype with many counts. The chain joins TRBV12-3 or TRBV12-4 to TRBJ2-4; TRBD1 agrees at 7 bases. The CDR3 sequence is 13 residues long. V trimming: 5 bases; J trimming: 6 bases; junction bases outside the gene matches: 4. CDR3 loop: CASSHRQGNIQYF. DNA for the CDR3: TGTGCCAGCAGTCATAGACAGGGAAACATTCAGTACTTC.

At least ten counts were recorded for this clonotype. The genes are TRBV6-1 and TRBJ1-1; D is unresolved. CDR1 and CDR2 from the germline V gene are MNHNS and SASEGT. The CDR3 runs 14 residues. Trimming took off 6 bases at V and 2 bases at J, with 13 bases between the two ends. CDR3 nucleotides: TGTGCCAGCAGCTCGGGCCCTATCAACACTGAAGCTTTCTTT. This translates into CASSSGPINTEAFF.

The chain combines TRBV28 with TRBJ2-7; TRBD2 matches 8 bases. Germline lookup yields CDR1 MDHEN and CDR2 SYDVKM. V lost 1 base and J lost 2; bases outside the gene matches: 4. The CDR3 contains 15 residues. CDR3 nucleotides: TGTGCCAGCAGTTTATCGGGCGGGAGGCCCTACGAGCAGTACTTC. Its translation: CASSLSGGRPYEQYF.

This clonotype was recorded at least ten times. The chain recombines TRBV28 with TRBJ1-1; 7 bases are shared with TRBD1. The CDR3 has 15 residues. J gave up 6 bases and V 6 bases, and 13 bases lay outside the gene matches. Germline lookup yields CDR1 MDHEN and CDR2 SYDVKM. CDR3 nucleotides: TGTGCCAGCAGACCCCTGACAGGGATGGCTTCTGAAGCTTTCTTT. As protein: CASRPLTGMASEAFF.

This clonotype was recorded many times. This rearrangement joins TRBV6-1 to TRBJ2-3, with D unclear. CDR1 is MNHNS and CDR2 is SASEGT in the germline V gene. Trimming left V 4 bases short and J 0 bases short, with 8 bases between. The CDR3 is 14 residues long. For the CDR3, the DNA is TGTGCCAGCAGTGTCACGCAAAGCACAGATACGCAGTATTTT. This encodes CASSVTQSTDTQYF.

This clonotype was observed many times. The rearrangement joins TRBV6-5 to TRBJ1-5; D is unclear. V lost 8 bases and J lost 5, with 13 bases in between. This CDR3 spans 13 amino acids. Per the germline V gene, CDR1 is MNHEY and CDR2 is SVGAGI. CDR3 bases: TGTGCCAGCGTTGTTCACGGGGATCAGCCCCAGCATTTT. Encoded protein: CASVVHGDQPQHF.

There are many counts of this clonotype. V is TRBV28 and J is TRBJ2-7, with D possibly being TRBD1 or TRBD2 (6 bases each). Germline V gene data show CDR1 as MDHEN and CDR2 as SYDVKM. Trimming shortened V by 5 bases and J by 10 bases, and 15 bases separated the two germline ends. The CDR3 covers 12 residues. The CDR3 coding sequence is TGTGCCAGCAGTCTAATCAGGGGAGGACAGTACTTC. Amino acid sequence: CASSLIRGGQYF.

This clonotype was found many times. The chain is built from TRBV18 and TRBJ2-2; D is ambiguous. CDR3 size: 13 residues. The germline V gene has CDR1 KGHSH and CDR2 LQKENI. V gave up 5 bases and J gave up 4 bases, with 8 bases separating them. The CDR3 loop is CASSTTLTGELFF. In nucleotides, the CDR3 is TGTGCCAGCTCAACGACCCTCACCGGGGAGCTGTTTTTT.

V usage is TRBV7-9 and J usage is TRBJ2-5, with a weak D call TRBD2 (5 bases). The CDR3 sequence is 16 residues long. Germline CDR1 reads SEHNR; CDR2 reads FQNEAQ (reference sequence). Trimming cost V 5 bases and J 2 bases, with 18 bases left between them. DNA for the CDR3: TGTGCCAGCAGCCTCGCCTCCCTGGACTCTCAAGAGACCCAGTACTTC. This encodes CASSLASLDSQETQYF.

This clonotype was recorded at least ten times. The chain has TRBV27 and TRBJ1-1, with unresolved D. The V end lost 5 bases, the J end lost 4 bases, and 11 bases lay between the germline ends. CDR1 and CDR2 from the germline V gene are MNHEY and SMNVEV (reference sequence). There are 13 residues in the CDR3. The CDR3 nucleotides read TGTGCCAGCAGTGTGAGGTGGGGCACTGAAGCTTTCTTT. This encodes CASSVRWGTEAFF.

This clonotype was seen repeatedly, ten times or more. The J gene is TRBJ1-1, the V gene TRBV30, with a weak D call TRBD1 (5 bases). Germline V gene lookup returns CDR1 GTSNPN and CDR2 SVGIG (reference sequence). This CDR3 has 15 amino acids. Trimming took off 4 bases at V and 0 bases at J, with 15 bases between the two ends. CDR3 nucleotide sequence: TGTGCCTGGACCGGTTTGGGGCCGATGAACACTGAAGCTTTCTTT. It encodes CAWTGLGPMNTEAFF.

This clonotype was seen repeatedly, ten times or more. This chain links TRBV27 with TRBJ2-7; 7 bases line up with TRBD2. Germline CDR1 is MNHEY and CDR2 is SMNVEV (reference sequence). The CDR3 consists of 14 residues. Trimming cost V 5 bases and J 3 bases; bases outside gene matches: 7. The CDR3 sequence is CASSTTERGYEQYF. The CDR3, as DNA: TGTGCCAGCAGTACCACTGAGCGGGGCTACGAGCAGTACTTC.

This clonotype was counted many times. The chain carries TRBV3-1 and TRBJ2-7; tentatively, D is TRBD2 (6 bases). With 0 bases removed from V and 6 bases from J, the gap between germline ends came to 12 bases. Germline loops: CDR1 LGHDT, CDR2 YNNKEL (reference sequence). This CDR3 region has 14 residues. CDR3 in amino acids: CASSQDGRTLEQYF. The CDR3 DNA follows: TGTGCCAGCAGCCAAGACGGGAGAACCCTCGAGCAGTACTTC.

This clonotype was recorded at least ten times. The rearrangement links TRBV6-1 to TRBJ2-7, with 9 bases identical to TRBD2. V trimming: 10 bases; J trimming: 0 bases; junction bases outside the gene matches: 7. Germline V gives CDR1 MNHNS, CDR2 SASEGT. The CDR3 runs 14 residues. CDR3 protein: CATRTSVYSYEQYF. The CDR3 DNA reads TGTGCCACTCGGACTAGCGTGTACTCCTACGAGCAGTACTTC.

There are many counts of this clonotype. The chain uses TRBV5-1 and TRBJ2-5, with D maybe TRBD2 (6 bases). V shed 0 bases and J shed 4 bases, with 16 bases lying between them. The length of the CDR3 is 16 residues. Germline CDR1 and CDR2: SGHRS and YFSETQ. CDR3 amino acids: CASSLVVAPAGETQYF. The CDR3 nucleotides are TGCGCCAGCAGCTTGGTCGTAGCCCCAGCGGGAGAGACCCAGTACTTC.

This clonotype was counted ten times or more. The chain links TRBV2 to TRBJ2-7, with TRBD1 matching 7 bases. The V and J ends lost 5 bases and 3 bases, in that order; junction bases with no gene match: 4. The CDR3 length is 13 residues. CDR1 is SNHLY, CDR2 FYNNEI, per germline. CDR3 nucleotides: TGTGCCAGCAGTCGACAGGGTAACTACGAGCAGTACTTC. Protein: CASSRQGNYEQYF.

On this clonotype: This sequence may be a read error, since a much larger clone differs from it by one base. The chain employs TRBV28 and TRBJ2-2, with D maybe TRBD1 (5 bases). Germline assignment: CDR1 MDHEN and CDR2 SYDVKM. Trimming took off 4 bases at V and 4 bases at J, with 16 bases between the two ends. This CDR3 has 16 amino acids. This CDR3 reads CASSSQGNMITGELFF. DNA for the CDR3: TGTGCCAGCAGTTCTCAGGGCAATATGATCACCGGGGAGCTGTTTTTT.

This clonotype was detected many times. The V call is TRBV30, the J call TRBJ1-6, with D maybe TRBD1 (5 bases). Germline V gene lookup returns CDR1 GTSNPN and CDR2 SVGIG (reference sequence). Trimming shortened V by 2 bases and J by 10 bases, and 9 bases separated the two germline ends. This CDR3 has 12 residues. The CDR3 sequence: CAWSNRQSPLHF. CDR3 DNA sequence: TGTGCCTGGAGTAACCGACAGTCACCCCTCCACTTT.

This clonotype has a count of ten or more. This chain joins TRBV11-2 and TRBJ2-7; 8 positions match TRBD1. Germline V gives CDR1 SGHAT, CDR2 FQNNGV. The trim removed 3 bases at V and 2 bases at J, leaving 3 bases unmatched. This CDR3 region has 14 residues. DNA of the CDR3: TGTGCCAGCAGCTTGACAGGGGATACCTACGAGCAGTACTTC. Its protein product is CASSLTGDTYEQYF.

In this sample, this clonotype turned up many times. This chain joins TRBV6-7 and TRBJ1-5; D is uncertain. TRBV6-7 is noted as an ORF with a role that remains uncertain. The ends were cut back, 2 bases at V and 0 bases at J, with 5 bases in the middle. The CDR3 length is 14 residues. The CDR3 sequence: CASSYQISNQPQHF. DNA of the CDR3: TGTGCCAGCAGTTACCAGATTAGCAATCAGCCCCAGCATTTT.

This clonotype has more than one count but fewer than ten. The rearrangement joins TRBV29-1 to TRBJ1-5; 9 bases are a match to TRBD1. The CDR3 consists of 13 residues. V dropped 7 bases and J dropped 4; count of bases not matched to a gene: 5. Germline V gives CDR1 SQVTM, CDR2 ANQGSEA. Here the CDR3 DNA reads TGCAGCGCCGGACAGGGGAGAAATCAGCCCCAGCATTTT. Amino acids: CSAGQGRNQPQHF.

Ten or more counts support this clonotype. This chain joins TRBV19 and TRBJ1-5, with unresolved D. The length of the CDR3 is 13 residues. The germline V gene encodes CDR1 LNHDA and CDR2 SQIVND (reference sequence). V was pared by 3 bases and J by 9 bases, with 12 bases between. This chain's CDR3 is CASSMGTPPPQHF. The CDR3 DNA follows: TGTGCCAGTAGTATGGGAACTCCTCCGCCCCAGCATTTT.

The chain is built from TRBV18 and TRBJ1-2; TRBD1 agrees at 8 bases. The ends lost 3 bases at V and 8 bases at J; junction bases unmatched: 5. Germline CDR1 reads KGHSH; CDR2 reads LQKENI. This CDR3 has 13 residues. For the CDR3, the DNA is TGTGCCAGCTCACCGGCACAGGGGGACGGCTACACCTTC. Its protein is CASSPAQGDGYTF.

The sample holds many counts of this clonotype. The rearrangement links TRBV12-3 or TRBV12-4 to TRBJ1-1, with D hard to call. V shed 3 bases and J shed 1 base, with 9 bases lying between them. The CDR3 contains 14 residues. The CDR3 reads CASSFGEGNTEAFF. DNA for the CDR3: TGTGCCAGCAGTTTTGGTGAGGGGAACACTGAAGCTTTCTTT.

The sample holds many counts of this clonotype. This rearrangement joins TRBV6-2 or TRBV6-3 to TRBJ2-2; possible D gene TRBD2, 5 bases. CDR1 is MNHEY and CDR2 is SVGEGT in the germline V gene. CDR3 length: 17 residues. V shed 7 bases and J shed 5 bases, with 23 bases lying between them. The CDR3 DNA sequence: TGTGCCAGCAACTATTCGCCCCTCCAGGAGGATACCGGGGAGCTGTTTTTT. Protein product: CASNYSPLQEDTGELFF.